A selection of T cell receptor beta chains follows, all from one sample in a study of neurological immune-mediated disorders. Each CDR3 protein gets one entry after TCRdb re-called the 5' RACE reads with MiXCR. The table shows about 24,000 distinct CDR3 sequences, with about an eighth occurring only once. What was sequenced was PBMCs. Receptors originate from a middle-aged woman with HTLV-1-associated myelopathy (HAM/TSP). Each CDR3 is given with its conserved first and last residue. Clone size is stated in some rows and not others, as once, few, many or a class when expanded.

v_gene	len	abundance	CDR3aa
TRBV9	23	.	CASSIYLCSVEVGTSTYQETQYF
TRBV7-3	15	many	CASSPSGGASYEQYF
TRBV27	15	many	CASSSQWSYNSPLHF
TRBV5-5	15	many	CASSLGFRQGQPQHF
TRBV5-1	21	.	CASSYSGGEQYFGPGTGELFF
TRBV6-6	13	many	CASSSGQNYGYTF
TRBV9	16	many	CASSVSTGLSGDTQYF
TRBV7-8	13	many	CASSSGRQETQYF
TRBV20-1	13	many	CSARDSGTDTQYF
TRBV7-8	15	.	CASSLTRVRADTQYF
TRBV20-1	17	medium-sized	CSASGSSGGIEMWEQYF
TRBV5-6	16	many	CASELGGLAIQETQYF
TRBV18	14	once	CASSPAWRGYVYTF
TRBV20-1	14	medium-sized	CSAPTGQGYNEQFF
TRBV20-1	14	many	CSATGPLGNNEQFF
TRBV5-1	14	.	CASSLDRTNTEDFF
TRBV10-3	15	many	CAIRRELVVNEKLFF
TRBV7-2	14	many	CASSLGPGNYGYTF
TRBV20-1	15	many	CSASQGSSYNSPLHF
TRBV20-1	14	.	CSASSSGRAIRQFF
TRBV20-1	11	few	CSARAGSLLHF
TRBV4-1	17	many	CASSQLRGGGFNNEQFF
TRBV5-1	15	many	CASSARQGAGNEQFF
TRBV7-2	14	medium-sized	CASSLLQMGRELFF
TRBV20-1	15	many	CSASPQVAGEETQYF
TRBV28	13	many	CASMNRGLSGYTF
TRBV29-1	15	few	CSARSGTELLYEQYF
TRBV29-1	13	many	CSVDKGGATEAFF
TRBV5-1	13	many	CASSLGGGQPQHF
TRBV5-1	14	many	CASSPGTGGDIQYF
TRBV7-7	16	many	CASSPYTQGTENTQYF
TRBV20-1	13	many	CSSIEGADNEQFF
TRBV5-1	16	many	CASSPWVRGGNSPLHF
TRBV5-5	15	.	CTSSLGDRLNQPKHF
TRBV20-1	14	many	CSAREAGREETQYF
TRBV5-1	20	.	CASTKSLASGGTSSYNEQFF
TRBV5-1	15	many	CASSPAGGGYNEQFF
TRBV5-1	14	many	CASSSQGTRETQYF
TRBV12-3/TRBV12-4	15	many	CASSIAGGAADTQYF
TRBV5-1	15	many	CASSLGGPLNTEAFF
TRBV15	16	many	CATSPLSSQGTDTQYF
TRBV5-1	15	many	CASSEGQGGKGELFF
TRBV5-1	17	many	CASSPRTSGGTLYEQYF
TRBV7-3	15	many	CASSLASGGPDTQYF
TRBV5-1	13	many	CASSPLGRNEQFF